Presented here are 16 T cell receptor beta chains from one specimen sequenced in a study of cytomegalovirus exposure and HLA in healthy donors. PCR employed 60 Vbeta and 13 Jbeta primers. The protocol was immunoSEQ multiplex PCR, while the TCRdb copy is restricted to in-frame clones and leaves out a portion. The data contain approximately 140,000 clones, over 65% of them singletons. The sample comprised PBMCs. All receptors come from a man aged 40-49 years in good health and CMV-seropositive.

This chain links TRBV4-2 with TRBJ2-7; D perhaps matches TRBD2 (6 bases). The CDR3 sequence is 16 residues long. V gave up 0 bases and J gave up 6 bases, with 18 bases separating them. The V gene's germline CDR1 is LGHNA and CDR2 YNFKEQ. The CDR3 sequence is CASSQDRWDSAREQYF. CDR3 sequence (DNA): TGTGCCAGCAGCCAAGATAGATGGGACTCCGCCCGCGAGCAGTACTTC.

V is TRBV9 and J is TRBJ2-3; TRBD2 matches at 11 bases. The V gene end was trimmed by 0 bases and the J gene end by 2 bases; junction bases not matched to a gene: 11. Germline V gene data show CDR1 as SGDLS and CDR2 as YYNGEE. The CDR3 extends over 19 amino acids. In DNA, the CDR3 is TGTGCCAGCAGCGTAGAAAGCAGGGGGACTAGCGGAAACACAGATACGCAGTATTTT. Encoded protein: CASSVESRGTSGNTDTQYF.

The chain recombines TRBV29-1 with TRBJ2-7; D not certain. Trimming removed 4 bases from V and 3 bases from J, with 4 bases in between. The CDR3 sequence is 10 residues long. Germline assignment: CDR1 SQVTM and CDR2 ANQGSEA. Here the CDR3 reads CSVGSYEQYF. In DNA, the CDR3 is TGCAGCGTTGGTAGCTACGAGCAGTACTTC.

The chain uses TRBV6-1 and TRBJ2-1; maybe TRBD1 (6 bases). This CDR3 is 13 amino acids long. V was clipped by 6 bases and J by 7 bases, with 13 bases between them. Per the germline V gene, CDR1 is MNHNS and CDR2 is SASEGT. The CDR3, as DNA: TGTGCCAGCAGCGCAGGGGTTTGGAATGAGCAGTTCTTC. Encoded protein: CASSAGVWNEQFF.

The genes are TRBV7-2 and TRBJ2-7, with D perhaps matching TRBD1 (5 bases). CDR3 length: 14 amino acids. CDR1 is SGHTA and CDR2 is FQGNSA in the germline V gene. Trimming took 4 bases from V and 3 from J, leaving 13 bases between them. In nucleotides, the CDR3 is TGTGCCAGCAGCTACGGACAAGGGGACTACGAGCAGTACTTC. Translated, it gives CASSYGQGDYEQYF. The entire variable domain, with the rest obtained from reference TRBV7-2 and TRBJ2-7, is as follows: GAGVSQSPSNKVTEKGKDVELRCDPISGHTALYWYRQSLGQGLEFLIYFQGNSAPDKSGLPSDRFSAERTGGSVSTLTIQRTQQEDSAVYLCASSYGQGDYEQYFGPGTRLTVT.

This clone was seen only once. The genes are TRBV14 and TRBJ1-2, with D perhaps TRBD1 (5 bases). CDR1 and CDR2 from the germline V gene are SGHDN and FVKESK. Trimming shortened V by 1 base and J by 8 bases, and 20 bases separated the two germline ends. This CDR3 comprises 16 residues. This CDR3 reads CASSQVSTGRVSGYTF. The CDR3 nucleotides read TGTGCCAGCAGCCAAGTTTCTACAGGACGGGTTTCGGGCTACACCTTC.

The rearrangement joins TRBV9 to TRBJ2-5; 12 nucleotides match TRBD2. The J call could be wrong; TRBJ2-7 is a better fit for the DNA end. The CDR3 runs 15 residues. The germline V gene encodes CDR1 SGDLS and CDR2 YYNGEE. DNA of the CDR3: TGTGCCAGCAGCGTAGAGACTAGCGGGAGATACGAGCAGTACTTC. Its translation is CASSVETSGRYEQYF.

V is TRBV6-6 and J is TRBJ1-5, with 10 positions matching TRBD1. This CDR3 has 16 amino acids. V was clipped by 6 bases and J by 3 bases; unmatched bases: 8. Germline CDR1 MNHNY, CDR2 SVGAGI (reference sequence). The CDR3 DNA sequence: TGTGCCAGCAGGGGACAGGGGAACTATGTCAATCAGCCCCAGCATTTT. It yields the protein CASRGQGNYVNQPQHF.

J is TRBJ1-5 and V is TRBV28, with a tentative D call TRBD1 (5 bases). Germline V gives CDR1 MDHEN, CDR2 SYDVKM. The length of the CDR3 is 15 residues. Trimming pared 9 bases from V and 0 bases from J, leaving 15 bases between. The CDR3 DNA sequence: TGTGCCAGTCGGGGGGGGGAAATTAGCAATCAGCCCCAGCATTTT. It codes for CASRGGEISNQPQHF.

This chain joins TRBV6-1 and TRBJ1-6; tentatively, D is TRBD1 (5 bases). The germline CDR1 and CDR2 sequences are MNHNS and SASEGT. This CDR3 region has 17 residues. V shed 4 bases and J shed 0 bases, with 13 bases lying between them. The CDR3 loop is CASSGREVSSYNSPLHF. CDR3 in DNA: TGTGCCAGCAGTGGCAGGGAGGTGAGCTCCTATAATTCACCCCTCCACTTT.

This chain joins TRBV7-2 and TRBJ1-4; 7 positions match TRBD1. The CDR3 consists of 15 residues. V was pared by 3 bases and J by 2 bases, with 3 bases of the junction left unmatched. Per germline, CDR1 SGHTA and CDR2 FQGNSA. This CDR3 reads CASSLTGRTNEKLFF. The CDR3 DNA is TGTGCCAGCAGCTTGACAGGGAGGACTAATGAAAAACTGTTTTTT.

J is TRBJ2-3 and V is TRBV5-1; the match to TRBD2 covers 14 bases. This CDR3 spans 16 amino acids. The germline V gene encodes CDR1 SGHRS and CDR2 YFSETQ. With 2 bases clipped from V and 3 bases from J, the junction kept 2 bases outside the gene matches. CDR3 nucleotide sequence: TGCGCCAGCAGCTTAGGACTAGCGGGAGGTACAGATACGCAGTATTTT. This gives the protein CASSLGLAGGTDTQYF.

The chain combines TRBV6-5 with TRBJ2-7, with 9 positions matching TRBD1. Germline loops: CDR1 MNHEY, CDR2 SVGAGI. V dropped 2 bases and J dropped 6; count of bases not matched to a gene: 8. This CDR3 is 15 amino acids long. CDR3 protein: CASSYDNRGPFEQYF. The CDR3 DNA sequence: TGTGCCAGCAGTTACGATAACAGGGGGCCCTTCGAGCAGTACTTC.

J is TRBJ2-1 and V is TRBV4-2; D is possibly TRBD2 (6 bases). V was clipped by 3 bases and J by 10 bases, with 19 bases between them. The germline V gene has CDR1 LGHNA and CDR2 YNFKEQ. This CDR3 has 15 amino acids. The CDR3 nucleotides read TGTGCCAGCAGCCACAACCCTAGCGCGAGCAGGGAGCAGTTCTTC. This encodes CASSHNPSASREQFF.

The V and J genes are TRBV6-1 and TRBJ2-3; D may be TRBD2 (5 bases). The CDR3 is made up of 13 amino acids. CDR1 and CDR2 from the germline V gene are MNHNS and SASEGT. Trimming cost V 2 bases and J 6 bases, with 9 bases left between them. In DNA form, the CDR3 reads TGTGCCAGCAGTGAAACGAGGGCTGATACGCAGTATTTT. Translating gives CASSETRADTQYF.

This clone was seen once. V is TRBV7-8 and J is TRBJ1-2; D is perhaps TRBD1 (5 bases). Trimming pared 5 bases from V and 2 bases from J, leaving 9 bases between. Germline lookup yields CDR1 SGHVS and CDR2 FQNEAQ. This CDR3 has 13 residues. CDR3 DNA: TGTGCCAGCAGCCCCCAGGGAAACTATGGCTACACCTTC. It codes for CASSPQGNYGYTF.